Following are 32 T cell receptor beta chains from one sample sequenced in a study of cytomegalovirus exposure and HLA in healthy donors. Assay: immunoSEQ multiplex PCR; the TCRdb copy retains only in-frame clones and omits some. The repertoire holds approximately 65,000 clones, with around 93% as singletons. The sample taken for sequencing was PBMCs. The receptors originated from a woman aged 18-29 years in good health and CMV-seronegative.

The CDR3 sequence: CASREQGVEPQHF. CDR3 coding DNA: TGTGCCAGCAGGGAACAGGGGGTAGAGCCCCAGCATTTT. V usage is TRBV2 and J usage is TRBJ1-5, with TRBD1 identical over 8 bases. Germline lookup yields CDR1 SNHLY and CDR2 FYNNEI. The CDR3 is made up of 13 amino acids. Losses at the gene ends were 6 bases for V and 8 bases for J; bases not matched to a gene: 6.

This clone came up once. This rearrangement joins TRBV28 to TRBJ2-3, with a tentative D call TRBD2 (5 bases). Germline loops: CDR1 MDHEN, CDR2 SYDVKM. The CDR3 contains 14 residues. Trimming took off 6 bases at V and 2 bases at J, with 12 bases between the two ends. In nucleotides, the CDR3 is TGTGCCAGCAGGACGGGGTTTTACACAGATACGCAGTATTTT. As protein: CASRTGFYTDTQYF.

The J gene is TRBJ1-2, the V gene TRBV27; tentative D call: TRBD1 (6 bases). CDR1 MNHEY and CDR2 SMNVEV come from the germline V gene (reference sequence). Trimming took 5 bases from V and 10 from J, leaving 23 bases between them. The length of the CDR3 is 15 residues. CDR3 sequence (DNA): TGTGCCAGCAGTCCCAGAACAGGGCAATGGGAGCCCTACACCTTC. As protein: CASSPRTGQWEPYTF.

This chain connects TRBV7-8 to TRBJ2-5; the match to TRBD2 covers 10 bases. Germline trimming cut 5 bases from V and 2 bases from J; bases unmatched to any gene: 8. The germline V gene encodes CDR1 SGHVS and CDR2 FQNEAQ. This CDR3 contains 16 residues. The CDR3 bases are TGTGCCAGCAGCCTTAGACTAGCGGGCCTTCAAGAGACCCAGTACTTC. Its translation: CASSLRLAGLQETQYF.

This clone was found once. For the CDR3, the DNA is TGTGCCAGCAGTTCTCGGGACACAATGAACTATGGCTACACCTTC. It encodes CASSSRDTMNYGYTF. This chain links TRBV6-5 with TRBJ1-2; D might be TRBD1 (6 bases). The germline V and J ends were trimmed by 4 bases and 2 bases, with 14 bases remaining between them. Per germline, CDR1 MNHEY and CDR2 SVGAGI. The CDR3 loop spans 15 amino acids.

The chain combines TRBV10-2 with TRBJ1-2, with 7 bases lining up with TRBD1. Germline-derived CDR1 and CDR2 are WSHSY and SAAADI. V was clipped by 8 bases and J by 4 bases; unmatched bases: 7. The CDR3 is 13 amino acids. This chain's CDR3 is CASGPAGGYGYTF. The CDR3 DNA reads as TGCGCCAGCGGGCCCGCAGGGGGCTATGGCTACACCTTC.

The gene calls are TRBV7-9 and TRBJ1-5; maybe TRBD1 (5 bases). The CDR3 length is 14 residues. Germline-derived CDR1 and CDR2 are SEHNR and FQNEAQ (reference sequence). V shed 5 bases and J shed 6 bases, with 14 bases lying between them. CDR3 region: CASSPGGGGQPQHF. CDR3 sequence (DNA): TGTGCCAGCAGCCCTGGGGGGGGAGGTCAGCCCCAGCATTTT.

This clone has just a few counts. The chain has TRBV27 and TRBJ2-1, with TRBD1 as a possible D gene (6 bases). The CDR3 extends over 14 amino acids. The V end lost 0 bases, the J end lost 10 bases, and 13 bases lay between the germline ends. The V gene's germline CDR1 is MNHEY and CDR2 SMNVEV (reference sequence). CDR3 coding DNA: TGTGCCAGCAGTTTATCGAAGGGGGAGAGCGAGCAGTTCTTC. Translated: CASSLSKGESEQFF.

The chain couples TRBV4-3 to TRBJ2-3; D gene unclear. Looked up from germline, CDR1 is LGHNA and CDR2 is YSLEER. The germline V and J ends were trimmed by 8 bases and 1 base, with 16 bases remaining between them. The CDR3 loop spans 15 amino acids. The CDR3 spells CASSTGIVGTDTQYF. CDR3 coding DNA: TGCGCCAGCTCCACGGGTATCGTGGGCACAGATACGCAGTATTTT.

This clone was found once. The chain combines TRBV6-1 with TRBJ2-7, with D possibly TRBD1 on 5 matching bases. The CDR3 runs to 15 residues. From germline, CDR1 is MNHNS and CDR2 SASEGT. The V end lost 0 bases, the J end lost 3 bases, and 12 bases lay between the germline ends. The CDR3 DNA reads TGTGCCAGCAGTGAAGCGGCAGGGATTTTCTACGAGCAGTACTTC. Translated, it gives CASSEAAGIFYEQYF.

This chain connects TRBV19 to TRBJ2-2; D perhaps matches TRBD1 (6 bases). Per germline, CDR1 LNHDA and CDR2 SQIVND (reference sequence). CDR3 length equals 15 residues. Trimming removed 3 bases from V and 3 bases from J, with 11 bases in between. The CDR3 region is CASSIRDTYTGELFF. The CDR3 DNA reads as TGTGCCAGTAGTATCCGGGACACTTACACCGGGGAGCTGTTTTTT.

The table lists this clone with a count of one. The CDR3 DNA is TGTGCCAGCAGCTTAGAATACGCGGTGAACACTGAAGCTTTCTTT. Its translation is CASSLEYAVNTEAFF. The chain employs TRBV7-2 and TRBJ1-1; D gene ambiguous. The ends were cut back, 1 base at V and 0 bases at J, with 9 bases in the middle. This CDR3 comprises 15 residues. Germline values: CDR1 SGHTA, CDR2 FQGNSA.

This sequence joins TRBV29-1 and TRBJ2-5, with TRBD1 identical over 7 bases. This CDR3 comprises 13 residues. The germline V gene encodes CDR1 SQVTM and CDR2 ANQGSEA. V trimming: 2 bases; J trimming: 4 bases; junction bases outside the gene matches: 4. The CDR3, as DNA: TGCAGCGTTGAAACAGGGGCGGGAGAGACCCAGTACTTC. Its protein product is CSVETGAGETQYF.

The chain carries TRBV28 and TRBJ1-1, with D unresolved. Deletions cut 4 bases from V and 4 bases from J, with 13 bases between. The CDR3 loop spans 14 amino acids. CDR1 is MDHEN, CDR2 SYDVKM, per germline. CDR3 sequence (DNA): TGTGCCAGCAGTTCTGAAATGGCGGGCACTGAAGCTTTCTTT. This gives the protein CASSSEMAGTEAFF.

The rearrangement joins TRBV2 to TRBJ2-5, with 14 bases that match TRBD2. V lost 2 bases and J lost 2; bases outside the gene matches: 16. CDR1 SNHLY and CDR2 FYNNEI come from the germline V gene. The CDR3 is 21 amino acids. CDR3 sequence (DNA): TGTGCCAGCAGTGAACCTTTTTCCGGGACTAGCGGGGGTACACCTCAAGAGACCCAGTACTTC. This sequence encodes CASSEPFSGTSGGTPQETQYF.

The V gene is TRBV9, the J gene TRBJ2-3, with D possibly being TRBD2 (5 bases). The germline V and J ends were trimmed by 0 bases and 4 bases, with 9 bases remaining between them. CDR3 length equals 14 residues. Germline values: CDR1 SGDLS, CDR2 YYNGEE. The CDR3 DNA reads TGTGCCAGCAGCGTAGGAGGGTCCGCAGATACGCAGTATTTT. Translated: CASSVGGSADTQYF.

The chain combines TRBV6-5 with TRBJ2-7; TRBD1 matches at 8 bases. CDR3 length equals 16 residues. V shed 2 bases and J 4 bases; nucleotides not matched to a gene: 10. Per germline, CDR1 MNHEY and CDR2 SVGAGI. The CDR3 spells CASSYGWQGASYEQYF. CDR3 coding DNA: TGTGCCAGCAGTTACGGCTGGCAGGGGGCATCGTACGAGCAGTACTTC.

The CDR3 sequence is CASSPGTGVYEQYF. CDR3 DNA: TGCGCCAGCAGCCCCGGGACAGGGGTCTACGAGCAGTACTTC. The J gene is TRBJ2-7, the V gene TRBV4-1; the match to TRBD1 covers 10 bases. The V and J ends lost 4 bases and 3 bases, in that order; junction bases with no gene match: 3. The germline V gene has CDR1 MGHRA and CDR2 YSYEKL. CDR3 size: 14 residues.

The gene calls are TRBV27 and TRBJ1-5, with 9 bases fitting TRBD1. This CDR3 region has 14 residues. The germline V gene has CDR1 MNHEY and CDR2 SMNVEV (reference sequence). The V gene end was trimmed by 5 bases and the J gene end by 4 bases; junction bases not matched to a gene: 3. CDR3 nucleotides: TGTGCCAGCAGTCCCGGACAGGGGAATCAGCCCCAGCATTTT. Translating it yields CASSPGQGNQPQHF.

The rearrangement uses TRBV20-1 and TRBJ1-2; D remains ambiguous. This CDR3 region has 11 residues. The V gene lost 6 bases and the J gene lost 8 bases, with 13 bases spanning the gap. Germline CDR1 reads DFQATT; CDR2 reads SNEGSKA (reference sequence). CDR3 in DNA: TGCAGTGCGATTCTAGGTGGCGGCTACACCTTC. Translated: CSAILGGGYTF.

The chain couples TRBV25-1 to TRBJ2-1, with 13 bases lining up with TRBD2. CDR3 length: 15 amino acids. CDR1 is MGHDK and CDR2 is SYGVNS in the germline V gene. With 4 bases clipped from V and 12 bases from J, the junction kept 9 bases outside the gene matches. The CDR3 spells CASSGTSGSTPAQFF. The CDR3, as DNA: TGTGCCAGCAGTGGGACTAGCGGGAGCACCCCCGCGCAGTTCTTC.

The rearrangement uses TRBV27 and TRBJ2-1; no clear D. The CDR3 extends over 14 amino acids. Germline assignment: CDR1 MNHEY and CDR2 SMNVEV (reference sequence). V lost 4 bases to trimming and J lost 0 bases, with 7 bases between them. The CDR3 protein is CASSSDSSYNEQFF. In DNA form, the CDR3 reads TGTGCCAGCAGTTCTGATAGCTCCTACAATGAGCAGTTCTTC.

The CDR3: CASSASDRGNSYEQYF. The CDR3 bases are TGTGCCAGCAGCGCCTCCGACAGGGGCAATTCCTACGAGCAGTACTTC. This rearrangement joins TRBV9 to TRBJ2-7; 8 bases line up with TRBD1. Germline CDR1 SGDLS, CDR2 YYNGEE. The CDR3 spans 16 residues. V gave up 3 bases and J gave up 1 base; unmatched junction bases: 9.

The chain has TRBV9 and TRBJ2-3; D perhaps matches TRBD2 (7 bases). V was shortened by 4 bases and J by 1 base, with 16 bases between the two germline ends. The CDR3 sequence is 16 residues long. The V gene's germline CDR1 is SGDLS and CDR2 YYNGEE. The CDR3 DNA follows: TGTGCCAGCAGCAAACGAGGGGGGGACGGCACAGATACGCAGTATTTT. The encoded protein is CASSKRGGDGTDTQYF.

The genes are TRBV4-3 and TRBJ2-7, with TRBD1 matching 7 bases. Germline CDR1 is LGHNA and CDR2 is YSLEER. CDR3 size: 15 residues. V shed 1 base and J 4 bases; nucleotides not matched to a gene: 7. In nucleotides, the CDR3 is TGCGCCAGCAGCCAAGCCGGGACAGCTATTTACGAGCAGTACTTC. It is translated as CASSQAGTAIYEQYF.

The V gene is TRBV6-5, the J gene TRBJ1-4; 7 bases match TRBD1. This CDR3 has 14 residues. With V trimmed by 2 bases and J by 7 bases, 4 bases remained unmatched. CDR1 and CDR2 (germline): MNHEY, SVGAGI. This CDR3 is CASSYRQGTEKLFF. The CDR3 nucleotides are TGTGCCAGCAGTTACAGACAGGGAACTGAAAAACTGTTTTTT.

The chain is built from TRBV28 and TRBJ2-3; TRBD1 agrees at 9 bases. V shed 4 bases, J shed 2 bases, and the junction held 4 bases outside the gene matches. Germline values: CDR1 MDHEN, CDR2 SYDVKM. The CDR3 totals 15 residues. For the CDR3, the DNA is TGTGCCAGCAGTTCGGGACAGGGAGTCACAGATACGCAGTATTTT. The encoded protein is CASSSGQGVTDTQYF.

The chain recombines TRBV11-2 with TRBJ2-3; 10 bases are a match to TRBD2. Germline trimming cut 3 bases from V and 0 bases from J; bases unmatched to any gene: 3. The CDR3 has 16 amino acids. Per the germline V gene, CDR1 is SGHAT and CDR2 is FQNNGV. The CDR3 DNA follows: TGTGCCAGCAGCTTTGGGACTAGCGTGAGCACAGATACGCAGTATTTT. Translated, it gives CASSFGTSVSTDTQYF.

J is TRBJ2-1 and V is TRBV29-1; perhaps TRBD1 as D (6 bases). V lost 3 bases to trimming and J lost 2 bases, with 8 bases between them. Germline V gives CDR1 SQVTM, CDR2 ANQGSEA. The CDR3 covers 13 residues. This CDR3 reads CSVDTGTYNEQFF. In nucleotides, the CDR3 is TGCAGCGTTGATACAGGGACCTACAATGAGCAGTTCTTC.

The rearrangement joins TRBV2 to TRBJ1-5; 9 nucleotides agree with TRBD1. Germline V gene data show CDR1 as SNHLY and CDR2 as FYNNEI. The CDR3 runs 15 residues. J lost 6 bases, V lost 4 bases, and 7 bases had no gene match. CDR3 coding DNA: TGTGCCAGCAGTGGACAGGGGGTGGGCGGTCAGCCCCAGCATTTT. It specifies CASSGQGVGGQPQHF.

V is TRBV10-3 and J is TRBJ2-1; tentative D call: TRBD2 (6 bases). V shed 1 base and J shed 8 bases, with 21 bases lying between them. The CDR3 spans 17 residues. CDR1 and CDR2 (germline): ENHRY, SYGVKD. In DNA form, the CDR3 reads TGTGCCATCAGTGAGTATTTCGGCGCCAAAACGGGGGATGAGCAGTTCTTC. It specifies CAISEYFGAKTGDEQFF.

The CDR3 DNA sequence: TGTGCCAGCAGTTCCGGGACTAGTATCACCGGGGAGCTGTTTTTT. Its protein is CASSSGTSITGELFF. The V call is TRBV6-5, the J call TRBJ2-2, with TRBD2 matching 8 bases. This CDR3 has 15 residues. Germline assignment: CDR1 MNHEY and CDR2 SVGAGI. The junction had 5 bases not matched to a gene; V was cut back by 4 bases and J by 4 bases.